This T cell receptor beta chain is drawn from a study of graft-versus-host responses after intestinal transplantation. Whole-study context: Each recipient received a multivisceral, liver-intestinal, or isolated intestinal graft. For two to four years after anti-thymocyte globulin induction, all recipients took tacrolimus and steroids.

Turning to this clone: Its antigen is not identified.

The data were produced by immunoSEQ multiplex PCR, yet TCRdb's version contains in-frame clones alone and is incomplete. The table has about 92,000 clones, about 90% seen once; the top ten hold around 5.8%. The sequenced sample was unstimulated CD8+ T cells sorted from spleen or lymph node cells, obtained before intestinal transplant. The source of this sequence is a human donor who received an intestinal transplant.

CDR3 sequence (DNA): TGCGCCAGCAGCTCGTCTTCGGAGGCCCGGGAGCTGTTTTTT. Translating gives CASSSSSEARELFF. V is TRBV5-1 and J is TRBJ2-2; D perhaps matches TRBD2 (5 bases). CDR1 is SGHRS, CDR2 YFSETQ, per germline. V lost 3 bases and J lost 9, with 15 bases in between. The CDR3 runs to 14 residues.